Below are 6 T cell receptor beta chains sequenced from a single sample in a study of cytomegalovirus exposure and HLA in healthy donors. The assay was immunoSEQ multiplex PCR, and TCRdb's table has in-frame clones only and misses some. The profile shows around 140,000 clones, 80% to 90% of them singletons. The sequencing input was PBMCs. These receptors came from a man younger than 35 in good health and CMV-seropositive.

The V call is TRBV2, the J call TRBJ1-1; D might be TRBD1 (6 bases). Germline V gene sequence: CDR1 SNHLY, CDR2 FYNNEI. The CDR3 is 16 amino acids. V lost 8 bases, J lost 0 bases, and 19 bases lay in between. CDR3 region: CASRFGGRGMNTEAFF. The CDR3 nucleotides are TGTGCCAGCCGTTTCGGGGGGCGGGGTATGAACACTGAAGCTTTCTTT.

The V and J genes are TRBV7-9 and TRBJ1-1; D possibly corresponds to TRBD1 (5 bases). The CDR3 is 14 residues long. V lost 2 bases and J lost 3, with 10 bases in between. The V gene's germline CDR1 is SEHNR and CDR2 FQNEAQ (reference sequence). The CDR3 loop reads CASSLREGDTEAFF. In nucleotides, the CDR3 is TGTGCCAGCAGCTTAAGGGAAGGGGACACTGAAGCTTTCTTT.

The chain links TRBV5-1 to TRBJ1-4; possible D gene TRBD1, 5 bases. This CDR3 contains 15 residues. Trimming took 0 bases from V and 7 from J, leaving 13 bases between them. Germline V lookup: CDR1 SGHRS, CDR2 YFSETQ. CDR3 in amino acids: CASSLAGGIGEKLFF. CDR3 sequence (DNA): TGCGCCAGCAGCTTGGCGGGGGGGATTGGTGAAAAACTGTTTTTT.

The chain recombines TRBV14 with TRBJ1-2, with D unresolved. The CDR3 runs 14 residues. Trimming stripped 3 bases from V and 7 bases from J, with 15 bases between. CDR1 SGHDN and CDR2 FVKESK come from the germline V gene. In DNA form, the CDR3 reads TGTGCCAGCAGCCAGACGCGAGGAGTGGCTGGCTACACCTTC. Its translation is CASSQTRGVAGYTF.

This chain connects TRBV6-5 to TRBJ2-2; 9 nucleotides match TRBD1. Trimming removed 6 bases from V and 5 bases from J; junction bases left unmatched: 7. The length of the CDR3 is 15 residues. Germline CDR1 MNHEY, CDR2 SVGAGI. The CDR3 region has the DNA TGTGCCAGCAGGCGAACAGGGGGCGCGACCGGGGAGCTGTTTTTT. Translation gives CASRRTGGATGELFF.

The rearrangement joins TRBV15 to TRBJ2-1; TRBD1 might be the D (6 bases). Per the germline V gene, CDR1 is LNHNV and CDR2 is YYDKDF (reference sequence). V was shortened by 0 bases and J by 7 bases, with 13 bases between the two germline ends. The CDR3 runs to 15 residues. The CDR3 DNA is TGTGCCACCAGCAGAGACAGGGGTTTGCTTAATGAGCAGTTCTTC. This gives the protein CATSRDRGLLNEQFF.